Listed below are T cell receptor beta chains from one sample, sequenced in a study of T cell repertoires in cytomegalovirus infection. No antigen has been identified for these receptors. TCRdb analysed the reads with MiXCR anew, one entry per CDR3 protein. The sample consists of more than 300,000 distinct CDR3 sequences, roughly 36% of them appearing once. The material was cultured PBMCs, obtained from culture after CMV antigen stimulation. These receptors all stem from a human donor in good health (CMV status not recorded). Some clones in this sample may be carry-over from other donors' samples. The CDR3 runs from the conserved cysteine through the conserved F or W. The D gene is left open where the match is weak. Rows give clone size only sometimes, using once, few, many, or a class for an expanded clone.

clone_size	d_call	v_call	j_call	cdr3_aa	cdr3_nt
-	-	TRBV10-3	TRBJ1-1	CAISVGFNTEAFF	TGTGCCATCAGTGTGGGTTTTAACACTGAAGCTTTCTTT
-	TRBD1	TRBV28	TRBJ2-1	CASRQGGQGFDEQFF	TGTGCCAGCAGGCAGGGGGGACAGGGCTTCGATGAGCAGTTCTTC
few	-	TRBV12-3/TRBV12-4	TRBJ2-3	CASKRGATDTQYF	TGTGCCAGCAAGCGTGGGGCAACAGATACGCAGTATTTT
few	TRBD1	TRBV28	TRBJ1-2	CASSLLPGGSYGYTF	TGTGCCAGCAGTTTACTACCAGGGGGGAGCTATGGCTACACCTTC
-	-	TRBV5-1	TRBJ2-7	CASSLWGTFPYEQYF	TGCGCCAGCAGCTTGTGGGGGACCTTCCCCTACGAGCAGTACTTC
few	TRBD1	TRBV28	TRBJ1-5	CASSLGNPGGQPQHF	TGTGCCAGCAGTTTGGGTAATCCAGGGGGTCAGCCCCAGCATTTT
-	TRBD1	TRBV19	TRBJ1-4	CAPRSGQATNEKLFF	TGTGCCCCTCGGTCTGGACAGGCAACTAATGAAAAACTGTTTTTT
-	-	TRBV19	TRBJ1-5	CASSSDPGPYQPQNF	TGTGCCAGTAGTTCGGACCCCGGGCCCTATCAGCCCCAGAATTTT
few	-	TRBV7-8	TRBJ1-5	CASSLETGLDIQPQHF	TGTGCCAGCAGCTTAGAAACGGGACTCGACATCCAGCCCCAGCATTTT
-	TRBD2	TRBV20-1	TRBJ2-4	CSASVIAGGLAKNIQYF	TGCAGTGCTAGCGTGATAGCGGGAGGACTAGCCAAAAACATTCAGTACTTC
few	-	TRBV24-1	TRBJ1-3	CATSGRQRSGNTIYF	TGTGCCACCAGTGGTAGACAGCGATCTGGAAACACCATATATTTT
-	-	TRBV7-2	TRBJ1-2	CASSPSMGARSYGYTF	TGTGCCAGCAGCCCGTCCATGGGAGCAAGGAGCTATGGCTACACCTTC
-	-	TRBV9	TRBJ2-7	CASSVSGSPVDEQYF	TGTGCCAGCAGCGTATCCGGCTCTCCCGTCGACGAGCAGTACTTC
-	TRBD1	TRBV11-2	TRBJ2-3	CASSEGQVFADTQYF	TGTGCCAGCAGCGAAGGACAGGTCTTCGCAGATACGCAGTATTTT
few	-	TRBV12-3/TRBV12-4	TRBJ2-1	CASSPRALDEQFF	TGTGCCAGCAGTCCCCGAGCTCTCGATGAGCAGTTCTTC
-	-	TRBV28	TRBJ2-3	CASSLSGGGPTDTQYF	TGTGCCAGCAGTTTATCCGGGGGCGGGCCCACAGATACGCAGTATTTT
-	TRBD2	TRBV28	TRBJ2-3	CAAWGRETDTQYF	TGTGCGGCGTGGGGGAGGGAAACAGATACGCAGTATTTT
few	-	TRBV27	TRBJ1-5	CASSATVGFSSNQPQHF	TGTGCCAGCAGTGCCACAGTGGGATTCAGTAGCAATCAGCCCCAGCATTTT
once	-	TRBV7-6	TRBJ2-1	CASSLAQWREQFF	TGTGCTAGCAGCTTAGCGCAGTGGCGTGAGCAGTTCTTC
-	TRBD2	TRBV7-3	TRBJ2-2	CASSLGGTSPGELFF	TGTGCCAGCAGCTTAGGTGGGACTAGTCCCGGGGAGCTGTTTTTT